This passage covers 12 T cell receptor beta chains from one sample sequenced in a study of blood T cell repertoires in COVID-19. Some clones are missing from TCRdb's copy, which holds only in-frame ones; the method was immunoSEQ multiplex PCR. The data show more than 20,000 clones, approximately 84% seen once. Sequenced material: peripheral blood. These receptors were taken from a man over 45 with active or convalescent COVID-19.

This clone is a singleton in its sample. The chain joins TRBV24-1 to TRBJ2-5; tentative D call: TRBD2 (7 bases). This CDR3 comprises 17 residues. Germline V lookup: CDR1 KGHDR, CDR2 SFDVKD. Trimming left V 3 bases short and J 0 bases short, with 16 bases between. This chain's CDR3 is CATSDVRGLADQETQYF. For the CDR3, the DNA is TGTGCCACCAGTGATGTGCGGGGGCTAGCGGACCAAGAGACCCAGTACTTC.

This chain connects TRBV19 to TRBJ2-2; no reliable D call. Trimming removed 9 bases from V and 0 bases from J, with 14 bases in between. Germline CDR1 and CDR2: LNHDA and SQIVND (reference sequence). The CDR3 is 15 amino acids. The CDR3 DNA sequence: TGTGCCAGCCACCACTCGACTGCGAACACCGGGGAGCTGTTTTTT. Its protein product is CASHHSTANTGELFF.

This sequence joins TRBV24-1 and TRBJ1-1; D uncertain. Trimming removed 5 bases from V and 4 bases from J, with 16 bases in between. Looked up from germline, CDR1 is KGHDR and CDR2 is SFDVKD. This CDR3 is built from 15 residues. The CDR3 DNA sequence: TGTGCCACCAGTGCCCCACATGGGGAGTGCACTGAAGCTTTCTTT. Amino acids: CATSAPHGECTEAFF.

This sequence joins TRBV9 and TRBJ2-3; no reliable D call. Germline loops: CDR1 SGDLS, CDR2 YYNGEE. V was pared by 0 bases and J by 1 base, with 3 bases between. This CDR3 is built from 13 residues. CDR3 protein: CASSVVGTDTQYF. As DNA, the CDR3 is TGTGCCAGCAGCGTAGTCGGCACAGATACGCAGTATTTT.

The chain is built from TRBV6-6 and TRBJ2-3; 8 bases are shared with TRBD1. This CDR3 spans 16 amino acids. Germline CDR1 is MNHNY and CDR2 is SVGAGI (reference sequence). V dropped 2 bases and J dropped 3; count of bases not matched to a gene: 7. This chain's CDR3 is CASSYEGRGLTDTQYF. The CDR3 bases are TGTGCCAGCAGTTACGAAGGCAGGGGGCTGACAGATACGCAGTATTTT.

The V and J genes are TRBV19 and TRBJ2-3; D is unresolved. This CDR3 region has 11 residues. The germline V gene encodes CDR1 LNHDA and CDR2 SQIVND (reference sequence). V was trimmed by 5 bases and J by 5 bases, leaving 5 bases between them. The chain's CDR3 is CASSVRDTQYF. Written as DNA, the CDR3 is TGTGCCAGTAGTGTGCGAGATACGCAGTATTTT.

V is TRBV3-1 (or the pseudogene TRBV3-2) and J is TRBJ2-5; TRBD2 matches at 7 bases. J was trimmed by 5 bases and V by 5 bases; bases with no gene match: 17. Per the germline V gene, CDR1 is LGHDT and CDR2 is YNNKEL (reference sequence). This CDR3 contains 17 residues. CDR3 sequence reads: CASSDGLDGGIRETQYF. CDR3 DNA sequence: TGTGCCAGCAGCGACGGACTAGATGGTGGGATACGGGAGACCCAGTACTTC.

The chain carries TRBV9 and TRBJ2-3; maybe TRBD2 (7 bases). This CDR3 has 17 residues. Germline V gene sequence: CDR1 SGDLS, CDR2 YYNGEE. V gave up 2 bases and J gave up 4 bases, with 20 bases separating them. The CDR3 nucleotides read TGTGCCAGCAGCGTCGACCTTTGGGGGCTAGCGGCAGATACGCAGTATTTT. Its translation: CASSVDLWGLAADTQYF.

This rearrangement joins TRBV11-3 to TRBJ2-7; D is possibly TRBD1 (5 bases). Per germline, CDR1 SGHNT and CDR2 YENEEA. V was trimmed by 5 bases and J by 3 bases, leaving 8 bases between them. This CDR3 comprises 12 residues. The CDR3 nucleotides are TGTGCCAGCAGCGTGGACAACTACGAGCAGTACTTC. This encodes CASSVDNYEQYF. The full variable domain, in which reference TRBV11-3 and TRBJ2-7 provide the parts outside the CDR3, is EAGVVQSPRYKIIEKKQPVAFWCNPISGHNTLYWYLQNLGQGPELLIRYENEEAVDDSQLPKDRFSAERLKGVDSTLKIQPAELGDSAVYLCASSVDNYEQYFGPGTRLTVT.

The rearrangement links TRBV4-1 to TRBJ1-1, with 10 bases fitting TRBD1. The CDR3 is 15 residues long. The V gene's germline CDR1 is MGHRA and CDR2 YSYEKL. The trim removed 4 bases at V and 4 bases at J, leaving 6 bases unmatched. CDR3 sequence: CASSPFGQGGTEAFF. CDR3 nucleotide sequence: TGCGCCAGCAGCCCATTTGGACAGGGGGGCACTGAAGCTTTCTTT.

V and J are TRBV29-1 and TRBJ2-7; 10 positions agree with TRBD2. The CDR3 extends over 13 amino acids. The germline CDR1 and CDR2 sequences are SQVTM and ANQGSEA. V gave up 4 bases and J gave up 2 bases; unmatched junction bases: 2. In DNA, the CDR3 is TGCAGCGTTGTGGGACTAGCGACCTACGAGCAGTACTTC. It translates to CSVVGLATYEQYF.

The gene calls are TRBV27 and TRBJ1-1; tentative D call: TRBD1 (6 bases). The CDR3 is made up of 14 amino acids. V was shortened by 2 bases and J by 4 bases, with 11 bases between the two germline ends. Germline CDR1 is MNHEY and CDR2 is SMNVEV (reference sequence). CDR3 in DNA: TGTGCCAGCAGTTTAAAGGGGGAGGGCACTGAAGCTTTCTTT. It encodes CASSLKGEGTEAFF.